Each of the 30 T cell receptor beta chains below was sequenced from the same sample in a study of T cell responses to AZD1222 COVID-19 vaccine. The table came from immunoSEQ multiplex PCR; TCRdb's copy has only in-frame clones and leaves some out. The sample gives fewer than 95,000 clones, 75% to 90% of which show up once; 5% to 6.5% is in the top ten. Sample: peripheral blood, taken 28 days after the second AZD1222 dose. Every receptor here comes from an adult who received the AZD1222 COVID-19 vaccine.

The rearrangement links TRBV3-1 (or the pseudogene TRBV3-2) to TRBJ2-1, with a tentative D call TRBD1 (5 bases). The V end lost 3 bases, the J end lost 4 bases, and 16 bases lay between the germline ends. The germline gives CDR1 LGHDT, CDR2 YNNKEL (reference sequence). The CDR3 is 16 amino acids. CDR3 DNA: TGTGCCAGCAGCCAGCAGGGATTGGGTGCATACAATGAGCAGTTCTTC. Protein: CASSQQGLGAYNEQFF.

The chain is built from TRBV24-1 and TRBJ2-7, with 9 positions matching TRBD1. This CDR3 is 16 amino acids long. The germline gives CDR1 KGHDR, CDR2 SFDVKD. Trimming removed 4 bases from V and 3 bases from J; junction bases left unmatched: 9. The CDR3 is CATSDPSQGAHYEQYF. The DNA of the CDR3 is TGTGCCACCAGTGACCCCTCACAGGGGGCCCACTACGAGCAGTACTTC.

About this clone itself: Other DNA sequences in the sample encode the same CDR3. The J gene is TRBJ2-5, the V gene TRBV30; 7 bases are a match to TRBD1. Trimming cost V 5 bases and J 4 bases; bases outside gene matches: 4. The CDR3 extends over 12 amino acids. Germline loops: CDR1 GTSNPN, CDR2 SVGIG (reference sequence). This chain's CDR3 is CAWRQGGETQYF. The CDR3 coding sequence is TGTGCCTGGCGACAGGGCGGAGAGACCCAGTACTTC.

Only a few counts were recorded for this clone. The chain recombines TRBV6-4 with TRBJ2-2; D is unresolved. Germline loops: CDR1 MRHNA, CDR2 SNTAGT. This CDR3 region has 14 residues. V was trimmed by 10 bases and J by 2 bases, leaving 14 bases between them. The CDR3 here is CATNPGSNTGELFF. CDR3 DNA: TGTGCCACCAACCCCGGGTCCAACACCGGGGAGCTGTTTTTT.

The chain employs TRBV5-1 and TRBJ2-2; D remains ambiguous. The germline V gene has CDR1 SGHRS and CDR2 YFSETQ. V shed 3 bases and J shed 6 bases, with 15 bases lying between them. The CDR3 contains 15 residues. In DNA, the CDR3 is TGCGCCAGCAGCTCCGCTGGGCCCAAACCCGGGGAGCTGTTTTTT. This sequence encodes CASSSAGPKPGELFF.

The chain carries TRBV23-1 and TRBJ1-2; D unresolved. TRBV23-1 is an ORF for which the function is uncertain. The V end was cut by 4 bases, the J end by 0 bases, with 12 bases between. This CDR3 is 15 amino acids long. The CDR3, as DNA: TGCGCCAGCAGTCTGGGAGTCTCTGCTAACTATGGCTACACCTTC. It yields the protein CASSLGVSANYGYTF.

The chain carries TRBV5-6 and TRBJ1-3; D unresolved. The length of the CDR3 is 14 residues. From germline, CDR1 is SGHDT and CDR2 YYEEEE. Trimming removed 2 bases at V and 4 bases at J, with 10 bases between. The CDR3 loop reads CASSFGLPGNTIYF. CDR3 nucleotide sequence: TGTGCCAGCAGCTTCGGCTTGCCGGGAAACACCATATATTTT.

The table lists this clone with a count of one. CDR3 coding DNA: TGTGCTAGTGGTTTGTCCAACGCAGATACGCAGTATTTT. It yields the protein CASGLSNADTQYF. The rearrangement joins TRBV12-5 to TRBJ2-3; D remains ambiguous. The CDR3 runs 13 residues. Germline assignment: CDR1 LGHNT and CDR2 FRNRAP. V was clipped by 2 bases and J by 4 bases, with 7 bases between them.

V gene TRBV3-1 (or the pseudogene TRBV3-2) combines with J gene TRBJ2-3; D not resolved. The germline V gene encodes CDR1 LGHDT and CDR2 YNNKEL (reference sequence). V lost 1 base and J 6 bases, leaving 14 bases between the germline ends. The CDR3 runs to 15 residues. CDR3: CASSQVTVVGDTQYF. CDR3 DNA sequence: TGTGCCAGCAGCCAAGTAACAGTCGTCGGGGATACGCAGTATTTT.

Here the CDR3 reads CASSPGQKNIQYF. CDR3 sequence (DNA): TGTGCCAGCAGCCCGGGACAGAAAAACATTCAGTACTTC. The genes are TRBV14 and TRBJ2-4; 7 bases match TRBD1. The germline V gene has CDR1 SGHDN and CDR2 FVKESK. The CDR3 consists of 13 residues. Trimming at V came to 4 bases and at J to 4 bases, leaving 1 base not matched to a gene. Using reference TRBV14 and TRBJ2-4 for the parts outside the CDR3, the full variable domain is EAGVTQFPSHSVIEKGQTVTLRCDPISGHDNLYWYRRVMGKEIKFLLHFVKESKQDESGMPNNRFLAERTGGTYSTLKVQPAELEDSGVYFCASSPGQKNIQYFGAGTRLSVL.

The gene calls are TRBV4-2 and TRBJ1-2, with D maybe TRBD1 (5 bases). This CDR3 region has 17 residues. V dropped 0 bases and J dropped 5 bases, with 19 bases sitting between them. Germline V lookup: CDR1 LGHNA, CDR2 YNFKEQ. This CDR3 reads CASSQEGLGTDPYGYTF. As DNA, the CDR3 is TGTGCCAGCAGCCAAGAAGGTCTAGGGACCGACCCTTATGGCTACACCTTC.

The V and J genes are TRBV19 and TRBJ1-1, with 8 bases lining up with TRBD1. Losses at the gene ends were 3 bases for V and 0 bases for J; bases not matched to a gene: 12. The CDR3 is made up of 18 amino acids. Germline V gives CDR1 LNHDA, CDR2 SQIVND (reference sequence). CDR3 loop: CASSIWRSTGELNTEAFF. DNA of the CDR3: TGTGCCAGTAGTATTTGGAGGTCGACAGGGGAACTGAACACTGAAGCTTTCTTT.

V usage is TRBV4-1 and J usage is TRBJ2-3, with a tentative D call TRBD1 (5 bases). V lost 0 bases and J lost 1, with 17 bases in between. The CDR3 runs 18 residues. Per the germline V gene, CDR1 is MGHRA and CDR2 is YSYEKL. DNA for the CDR3: TGCGCCAGCAGCCAAGAAGACGTCAGGGTCGGCGGCACAGATACGCAGTATTTT. Translated, it gives CASSQEDVRVGGTDTQYF.

The chain is built from TRBV29-1 and TRBJ1-1, with 7 positions matching TRBD1. This CDR3 is 14 amino acids long. The V and J ends lost 2 bases and 1 base, in that order; junction bases with no gene match: 4. CDR1 SQVTM and CDR2 ANQGSEA come from the germline V gene. The CDR3 region is CSVELRGQNTEAFF. CDR3 DNA: TGCAGCGTTGAACTTAGGGGGCAGAACACTGAAGCTTTCTTT.

V usage is TRBV7-8 and J usage is TRBJ1-6, with a tentative D call TRBD1 (5 bases). Trimming shortened V by 2 bases and J by 7 bases, and 27 bases separated the two germline ends. The CDR3 loop spans 20 amino acids. From germline, CDR1 is SGHVS and CDR2 FQNEAQ. CDR3: CASSLYQMGRGSGQNSPLHF. CDR3 sequence (DNA): TGTGCCAGCAGCTTATACCAAATGGGGCGCGGGTCGGGTCAGAATTCACCCCTCCACTTT.

The rearrangement links TRBV11-2 to TRBJ1-4; tentative D call: TRBD1 (5 bases). The germline V and J ends were trimmed by 5 bases and 5 bases, with 9 bases remaining between them. This CDR3 region has 13 residues. CDR1 and CDR2 (germline): SGHAT, FQNNGV. In nucleotides, the CDR3 is TGTGCCAGCAGCGTCCGGGGGAATGAAAAACTGTTTTTT. Protein: CASSVRGNEKLFF.

The CDR3 DNA reads TGCGCCAGCAGCCGGGGTGGGTACTCCTACAATGAGCAGTTCTTC. It is translated as CASSRGGYSYNEQFF. The chain uses TRBV5-1 and TRBJ2-1, with a tentative D call TRBD2 (5 bases). Trimming took off 4 bases at V and 0 bases at J, with 11 bases between the two ends. CDR3 length equals 15 residues. In germline, CDR1 is SGHRS, CDR2 YFSETQ.

V is TRBV5-1 and J is TRBJ2-2, with D possibly TRBD2 on 6 matching bases. CDR1 is SGHRS, CDR2 YFSETQ, per germline. This CDR3 contains 16 residues. Trimming shortened V by 2 bases and J by 2 bases, and 13 bases separated the two germline ends. As DNA, the CDR3 is TGCGCCAGCAGCTTATTGCTAGCGTTTAACACCGGGGAGCTGTTTTTT. Amino acids: CASSLLLAFNTGELFF.

CDR3 sequence (DNA): TGCGCCAGCAGACCGGACTTGCAAGAGACCCAGTACTTC. Its protein product is CASRPDLQETQYF. The chain combines TRBV5-1 with TRBJ2-5; possibly TRBD2 for D (5 bases). The V end lost 5 bases, the J end lost 2 bases, and 10 bases lay between the germline ends. The CDR3 loop spans 13 amino acids. From germline, CDR1 is SGHRS and CDR2 YFSETQ.

The chain joins TRBV7-2 to TRBJ1-1; possibly TRBD1 for D (5 bases). The CDR3 length is 15 residues. Germline CDR1 and CDR2: SGHTA and FQGNSA. The V end lost 1 base, the J end lost 1 base, and 10 bases lay between the germline ends. The CDR3: CASSLGDRTNTEAFF. The CDR3 DNA reads as TGTGCCAGCAGCTTAGGGGACCGAACGAACACTGAAGCTTTCTTT.

This clone was counted once. The V and J genes are TRBV5-1 and TRBJ1-1, with a weak D call TRBD1 (5 bases). CDR1 and CDR2 (germline): SGHRS, YFSETQ. The CDR3 is made up of 11 amino acids. V shed 4 bases and J shed 6 bases, with 7 bases lying between them. The CDR3 here is CASSGGAEAFF. The CDR3 DNA is TGCGCCAGCAGCGGGGGGGCTGAAGCTTTCTTT.

The V gene is TRBV5-4, the J gene TRBJ1-5, with 7 nucleotides matching TRBD1. CDR3 length: 14 amino acids. V shed 4 bases, J shed 7 bases, and the junction held 8 bases outside the gene matches. Germline V gene data show CDR1 as SGHNT and CDR2 as YYREEE (reference sequence). CDR3: CASSPEGAGQPQHF. The CDR3 DNA is TGTGCCAGCAGCCCGGAGGGGGCAGGGCAGCCCCAGCATTTT.

The chain carries TRBV6-4 and TRBJ2-2, with no clear D. The CDR3 runs to 12 residues. Looked up from germline, CDR1 is MRHNA and CDR2 is SNTAGT. V lost 1 base and J lost 5, with 2 bases in between. In DNA form, the CDR3 reads TGTGCCAGCAGTGACTTAACCGGGGAGCTGTTTTTT. Protein sequence: CASSDLTGELFF.

This chain uses TRBV7-2 with TRBJ1-6; D remains ambiguous. The V gene's germline CDR1 is SGHTA and CDR2 FQGNSA. Trimming took 7 bases from V and 10 from J, leaving 17 bases between them. The CDR3 spans 14 residues. The CDR3 DNA reads as TGTGCCAGCACCTTGGACCCGTCGGGCTCACCCCTCCACTTT. The encoded protein is CASTLDPSGSPLHF.

The chain is built from TRBV11-3 and TRBJ1-5; 7 nucleotides line up with TRBD1. Germline V gene lookup returns CDR1 SGHNT and CDR2 YENEEA. The CDR3 extends over 13 amino acids. The V segment lost 6 bases and the J segment 7 bases; nucleotides outside the gene matches: 6. The CDR3 coding sequence is TGTGCCAGCAGTATGGACAGGTACCAGCCCCAGCATTTT. Encoded protein: CASSMDRYQPQHF.

V and J are TRBV19 and TRBJ2-5; the D gene is possibly TRBD2 (6 bases). This CDR3 region has 15 residues. Per the germline V gene, CDR1 is LNHDA and CDR2 is SQIVND (reference sequence). Trimming stripped 3 bases from V and 2 bases from J, with 13 bases between. Here the CDR3 DNA reads TGTGCCAGTAGTATTAGGACGGGGAGGCAAGAGACCCAGTACTTC. This codes for CASSIRTGRQETQYF.

The chain employs TRBV6-5 and TRBJ1-5, with TRBD1 as a possible D gene (6 bases). V shed 6 bases and J shed 7 bases, with 7 bases lying between them. CDR3 length: 11 residues. CDR1 and CDR2 (germline): MNHEY, SVGAGI. CDR3 sequence: CASRGGQPQHF. DNA for the CDR3: TGTGCCAGCAGGGGGGGCCAGCCCCAGCATTTT.

Of note for this clone: This specimen includes other DNA sequences encoding the same CDR3. The chain couples TRBV12-3 or TRBV12-4 to TRBJ1-1; D gene uncertain. The length of the CDR3 is 13 residues. The V gene lost 2 bases and the J gene lost 2 bases, with 6 bases spanning the gap. The CDR3 nucleotides read TGTGCCAGCAGTTTAAACAGAAACACTGAAGCTTTCTTT. Translating it yields CASSLNRNTEAFF.

This clone occurred a few times. The genes are TRBV30 and TRBJ1-1; a possible D gene is TRBD1 (6 bases). The CDR3 runs 16 residues. Germline values: CDR1 GTSNPN, CDR2 SVGIG (reference sequence). Trimming shortened V by 6 bases and J by 0 bases, and 20 bases separated the two germline ends. The chain's CDR3 is CACIQALGGMNTEAFF. CDR3 in DNA: TGTGCCTGCATCCAAGCATTAGGGGGGATGAACACTGAAGCTTTCTTT.

The chain recombines TRBV28 with TRBJ2-3; 10 bases line up with TRBD2. CDR3 length: 15 residues. After removal of 10 bases from V and 5 bases from J, the junction contained 12 bases not matched to a gene. The germline CDR1 and CDR2 sequences are MDHEN and SYDVKM. The CDR3 nucleotides read TGTGCCACCTTCTCCCTAGCGGGGGCCGGAGATACGCAGTATTTT. As protein: CATFSLAGAGDTQYF.